These 2 T cell receptor beta chains were all obtained from the same sample, sequenced in a study of T cell responses to AZD1222 COVID-19 vaccine. Libraries were prepared by immunoSEQ multiplex PCR; TCRdb keeps only in-frame clonotypes and omits some of them. The sample includes some 63,000 clones, 89% of them seen just once. This specimen was peripheral blood, taken 28 days after the second AZD1222 dose. All receptors come from an adult who received the AZD1222 COVID-19 vaccine.

This sequence joins TRBV9 and TRBJ2-3, with D hard to call. The CDR3 totals 14 residues. Germline V gene sequence: CDR1 SGDLS, CDR2 YYNGEE. Trimming took 4 bases from V and 3 from J, leaving 12 bases between them. Here the CDR3 DNA reads TGTGCCAGCAGCCCCTCTGCATCAACAGATACGCAGTATTTT. Protein sequence: CASSPSASTDTQYF. Supplemented by reference TRBV9 and TRBJ2-3, the full variable domain reads DSGVTQTPKHLITATGQRVTLRCSPRSGDLSVYWYQQSLDQGLQFLIQYYNGEERAKGNILERFSAQQFPDLHSELNLSSLELGDSALYFCASSPSASTDTQYFGPGTRLTVL.

This chain uses TRBV10-1 with TRBJ1-2; D remains unclear. The CDR3 has 13 residues. Germline CDR1 and CDR2: WNHNN and SYGVQD (reference sequence). Trimming took 2 bases from V and 1 from J, leaving 5 bases between them. The CDR3 sequence is CASSEGINYGYTF. Written as DNA, the CDR3 is TGCGCCAGCAGTGAGGGGATTAACTATGGCTACACCTTC.